The clone carrying this T cell receptor beta chain was observed a few times. As yet, its antigen is unknown. The authors ran a second PCR of roughly 6 to 11 cycles using a sample-barcoded 5' primer and a J-beta primer mix. With 12 random nucleotides, a template-switch adaptor tagged each individual cDNA molecule. From each sample, at least 2.5 million paired-end reads containing CDR3 were obtained. TCRdb analysed the 5' RACE reads with MiXCR anew, one entry per CDR3 protein. The profile shows more than 1,400,000 distinct CDR3 sequences, roughly 40% of them singletons. The germline CDR1 and CDR2 sequences are SGHTA and FQGNSA. V was cut by 0 bases and J by 5 bases, with 11 bases left in between. The CDR3 is 15 amino acids. The entry originates in a study of blood T cells in healthy people across ages. Overall study findings and caveats: The unknown donor CMV status may have confounded expanded clonotype changes.

All donors came from Russia, were Caucasian and healthy, and spanned ages roughly 6 to 95. The rearrangement links TRBV7-2 to TRBJ1-5; D uncertain. The TCR sequence derives from a young woman in good health. The specimen was blood. CDR3: CASSLAETPDQPQHF. DNA of the CDR3: TGTGCCAGCAGCTTAGCGGAGACGCCAGATCAGCCCCAGCATTTT. The whole variable domain, remainder taken from reference TRBV7-2 and TRBJ1-5, is GAGVSQSPSNKVTEKGKDVELRCDPISGHTALYWYRQSLGQGLEFLIYFQGNSAPDKSGLPSDRFSAERTGGSVSTLTIQRTQQEDSAVYLCASSLAETPDQPQHFGDGTRLSIL.